Below, one T cell receptor (beta chain) is given with its context. This sample was included in a study of cytomegalovirus exposure and HLA in healthy donors. The PCR made use of 60 Vbeta and 13 Jbeta primers. As handled by the study authors: Later, tens of millions of unique TCR beta chains were counted in an analysis, and 10 million to 12 million of them were shared. Data came from immunoSEQ multiplex PCR; TCRdb stores just in-frame clones and leaves some out. V, J and clone size are those of that table, while D and trimming were read from the DNA. In the table there are roughly 230,000 clones, around nine tenths of which are singletons. Germline V CDR1 and CDR2: MNHEY, SMNVEV (reference sequence). The CDR3 has 12 residues. V gave up 5 bases and J gave up 15 bases, with 18 bases separating them.

This clonotype was obtained from a girl under 10 years old in good health and CMV-seronegative. The J gene is TRBJ2-3, the V gene TRBV27; D is perhaps TRBD1 (6 bases). Sequenced: PBMCs. The CDR3 region has the DNA TGTGCCAGCAGTCTAGCCCGGGACAAGAAATATTTT. Protein: CASSLARDKKYF.